Sequencing of this T cell receptor (beta chain) was carried out in a study of CD8 T cells in Susac syndrome. Random hexamers served to reverse transcribe roughly 0.5 to 1 ug RNA. In TCRdb, the immunoSEQ multiplex PCR reads were re-called with MiXCR into one record per CDR3 protein. The table has around 45,000 distinct CDR3 sequences, 92% seen once; the top ten hold approximately 0.41%. The CDR3 totals 15 residues. V was pared by 6 bases and J by 0 bases, with 13 bases between. In germline, CDR1 is MNHEY, CDR2 SVGAGI. Source material: CD8+ T cells from PBMCs. The rearrangement joins TRBV6-5 to TRBJ2-3; D might be TRBD1 (6 bases). The sequence derives from a human donor in good health. CDR3 coding DNA: TGTGCCAGCAGCTTCGGACAGTCTAGCACAGATACGCAGTATTTT. Amino acids: CASSFGQSSTDTQYF.